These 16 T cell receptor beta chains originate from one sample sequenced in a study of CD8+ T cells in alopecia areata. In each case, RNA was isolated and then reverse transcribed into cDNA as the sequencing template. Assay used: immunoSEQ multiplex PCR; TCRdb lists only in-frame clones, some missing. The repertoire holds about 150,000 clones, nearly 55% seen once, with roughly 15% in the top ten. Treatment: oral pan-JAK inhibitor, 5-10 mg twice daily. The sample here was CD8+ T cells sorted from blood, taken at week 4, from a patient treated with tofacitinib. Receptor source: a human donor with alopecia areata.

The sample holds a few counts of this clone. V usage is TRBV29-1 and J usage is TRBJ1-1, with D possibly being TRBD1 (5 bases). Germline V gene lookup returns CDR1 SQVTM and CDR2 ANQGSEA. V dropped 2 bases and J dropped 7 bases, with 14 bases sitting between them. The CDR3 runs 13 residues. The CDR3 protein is CSVERAGHIEAFF. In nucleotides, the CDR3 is TGCAGCGTTGAAAGGGCAGGACATATTGAAGCTTTCTTT.

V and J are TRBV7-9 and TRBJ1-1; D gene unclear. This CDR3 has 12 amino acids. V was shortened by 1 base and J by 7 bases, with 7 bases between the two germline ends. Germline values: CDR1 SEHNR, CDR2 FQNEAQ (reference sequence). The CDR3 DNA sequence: TGTGCCAGCAGCTTAGGTGATGATGAAGCTTTCTTT. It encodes CASSLGDDEAFF.

The CDR3 DNA sequence: TGCGCCAGCAGCCAAGACAGGGGGCTTGAAGCTTTCTTT. Residues: CASSQDRGLEAFF. The chain joins TRBV4-1 to TRBJ1-1; 8 bases fit TRBD1. The CDR3 is made up of 13 amino acids. Germline CDR1 is MGHRA and CDR2 is YSYEKL. The trim removed 0 bases at V and 7 bases at J, leaving 1 base unmatched.

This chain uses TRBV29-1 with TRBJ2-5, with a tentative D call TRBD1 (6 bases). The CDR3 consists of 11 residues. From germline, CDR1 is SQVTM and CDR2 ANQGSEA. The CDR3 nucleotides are TGCAGTGTGGACAGAAAAGAGACCCAGTACTTC. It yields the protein CSVDRKETQYF.

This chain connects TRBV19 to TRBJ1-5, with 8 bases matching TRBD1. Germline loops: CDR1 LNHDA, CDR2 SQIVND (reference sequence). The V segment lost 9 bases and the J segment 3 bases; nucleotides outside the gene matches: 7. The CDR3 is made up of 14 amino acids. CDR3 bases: TGTGCCAGCTGGACAGGGCGGAACAATCAGCCCCAGCATTTT. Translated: CASWTGRNNQPQHF. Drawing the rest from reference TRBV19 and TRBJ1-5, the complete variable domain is DGGITQSPKYLFRKEGQNVTLSCEQNLNHDAMYWYRQDPGQGLRLIYYSQIVNDFQKGDIAEGYSVSREKKESFPLTVTSAQKNPTAFYLCASWTGRNNQPQHFGDGTRLSIL.

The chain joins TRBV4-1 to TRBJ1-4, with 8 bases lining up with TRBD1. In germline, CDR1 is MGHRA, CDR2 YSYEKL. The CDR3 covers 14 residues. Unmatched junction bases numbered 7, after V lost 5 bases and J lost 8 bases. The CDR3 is CASSSRTGREKLFF. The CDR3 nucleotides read TGCGCCAGCAGCTCCCGGACAGGGCGCGAAAAACTGTTTTTT.

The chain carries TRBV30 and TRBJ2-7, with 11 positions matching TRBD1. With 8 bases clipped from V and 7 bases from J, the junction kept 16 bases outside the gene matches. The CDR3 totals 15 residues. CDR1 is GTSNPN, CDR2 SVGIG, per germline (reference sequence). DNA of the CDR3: TGTGCCGGCCTATGGCGCGGACAGGGGGCGGGTGAGCAGTACTTC. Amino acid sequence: CAGLWRGQGAGEQYF.

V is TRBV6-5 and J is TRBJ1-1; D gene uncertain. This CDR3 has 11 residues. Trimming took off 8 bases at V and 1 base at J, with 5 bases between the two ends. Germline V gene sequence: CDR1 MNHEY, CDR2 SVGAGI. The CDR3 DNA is TGTGCCAGCGGGAAGAACACTGAAGCTTTCTTT. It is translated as CASGKNTEAFF.

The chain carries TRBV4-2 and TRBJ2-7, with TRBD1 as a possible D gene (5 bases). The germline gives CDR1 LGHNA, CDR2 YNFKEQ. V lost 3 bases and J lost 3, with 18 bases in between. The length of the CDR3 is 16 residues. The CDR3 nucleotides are TGTGCCAGCAGCCAGGTCACCGCAGGGTTGAACTACGAGCAGTACTTC. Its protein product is CASSQVTAGLNYEQYF.

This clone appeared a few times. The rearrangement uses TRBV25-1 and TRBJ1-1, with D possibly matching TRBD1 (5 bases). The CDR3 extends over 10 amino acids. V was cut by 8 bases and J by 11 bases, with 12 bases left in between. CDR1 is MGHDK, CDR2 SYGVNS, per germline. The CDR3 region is CASVGKGAFF. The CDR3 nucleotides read TGTGCCAGCGTGGGGAAGGGGGCTTTCTTT.

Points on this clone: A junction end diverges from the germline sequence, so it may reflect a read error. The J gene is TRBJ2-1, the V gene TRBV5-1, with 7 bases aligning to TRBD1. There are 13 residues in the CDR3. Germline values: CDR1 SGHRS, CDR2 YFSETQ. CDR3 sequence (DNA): TGCGCCAGCAGGTTGGACAGGTACAATGAGCAGTTCTTC. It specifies CASRLDRYNEQFF.

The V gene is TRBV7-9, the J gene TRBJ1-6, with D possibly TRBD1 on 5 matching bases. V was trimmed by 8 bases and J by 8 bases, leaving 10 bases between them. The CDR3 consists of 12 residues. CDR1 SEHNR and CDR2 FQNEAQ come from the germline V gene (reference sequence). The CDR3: CASRWGDSPLHF. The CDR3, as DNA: TGTGCCAGCCGGTGGGGGGATTCACCCCTCCACTTT.

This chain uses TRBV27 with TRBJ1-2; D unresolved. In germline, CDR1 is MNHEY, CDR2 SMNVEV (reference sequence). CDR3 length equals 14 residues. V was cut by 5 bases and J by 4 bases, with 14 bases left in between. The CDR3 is CASSPRERSYGYTF. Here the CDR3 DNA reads TGTGCCAGCAGTCCCCGTGAGAGAAGCTATGGCTACACCTTC.

In nucleotides, the CDR3 is TGTGCCAGCACACCTGATAGTCCTCACTACGAGCAGTACTTC. This codes for CASTPDSPHYEQYF. J is TRBJ2-7 and V is TRBV6-6; D not certain. Trimming cost V 7 bases and J 3 bases, with 16 bases left between them. Germline V gives CDR1 MNHNY, CDR2 SVGAGI (reference sequence). The CDR3 runs to 14 residues.

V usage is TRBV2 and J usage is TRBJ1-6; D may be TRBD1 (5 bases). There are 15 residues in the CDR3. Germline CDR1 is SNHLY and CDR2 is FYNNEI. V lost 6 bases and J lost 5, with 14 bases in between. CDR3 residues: CASRGTPTNNSPLHF. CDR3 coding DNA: TGTGCCAGCAGGGGGACCCCAACCAATAATTCACCCCTCCACTTT.

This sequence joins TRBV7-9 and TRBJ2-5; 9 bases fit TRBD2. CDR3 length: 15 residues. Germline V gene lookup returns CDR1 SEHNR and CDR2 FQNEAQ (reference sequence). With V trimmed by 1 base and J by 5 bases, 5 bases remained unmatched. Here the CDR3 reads CASSLGLAGLETQYF. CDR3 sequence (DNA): TGTGCCAGCAGCTTAGGCCTAGCGGGGCTTGAGACCCAGTACTTC. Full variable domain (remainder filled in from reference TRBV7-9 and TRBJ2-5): DTGVSQNPRHKITKRGQNVTFRCDPISEHNRLYWYRQTLGQGPEFLTYFQNEAQLEKSRLLSDRFSAERPKGSFSTLEIQRTEQGDSAMYLCASSLGLAGLETQYFGPGTRLLVL.